This T cell receptor beta chain originates from a study of metastatic and nonmetastatic thyroid tumors. About the research overall: Samples came from malignant and benign thyroid patients, and repertoires were compared across blood and tumor or nodule tissue. Study observations and caveats: Reports indicated that malignant thyroid tumors showed significantly higher TCR beta diversity than benign nodules did, in blood and tumor.

This clone was counted only a few times. Its target is not known. V lost 5 bases, J lost 4 bases, and 15 bases lay in between. This CDR3 spans 15 amino acids. Germline CDR1 LNHDA, CDR2 SQIVND (reference sequence). Authors' methods: The distant-metastasis classifier for papillary thyroid cancer was built from CDR3 differences across clinicopathological groups. TCRdb re-called clones via MiXCR from the PCR reads. These V and J calls derive from TCRdb rather than the authors' analysis. The sample has tens of thousands of clones, approximately 4% seen once. Until they underwent thyroid surgery, no patient had received any treatment.

The V gene is TRBV19, the J gene TRBJ1-5; maybe TRBD1 (5 bases). This clonotype was sampled from a female donor with papillary thyroid cancer or a benign thyroid nodule (not recorded which). Some clones in this sample may be carry-over from other donors' samples. Sequencing was done on a sample of blood. The CDR3 DNA reads as TGTGCCAGTAGTTACGGGGCTTGGGGGAATCAGCCCCAGCATTTT. Amino acids: CASSYGAWGNQPQHF.